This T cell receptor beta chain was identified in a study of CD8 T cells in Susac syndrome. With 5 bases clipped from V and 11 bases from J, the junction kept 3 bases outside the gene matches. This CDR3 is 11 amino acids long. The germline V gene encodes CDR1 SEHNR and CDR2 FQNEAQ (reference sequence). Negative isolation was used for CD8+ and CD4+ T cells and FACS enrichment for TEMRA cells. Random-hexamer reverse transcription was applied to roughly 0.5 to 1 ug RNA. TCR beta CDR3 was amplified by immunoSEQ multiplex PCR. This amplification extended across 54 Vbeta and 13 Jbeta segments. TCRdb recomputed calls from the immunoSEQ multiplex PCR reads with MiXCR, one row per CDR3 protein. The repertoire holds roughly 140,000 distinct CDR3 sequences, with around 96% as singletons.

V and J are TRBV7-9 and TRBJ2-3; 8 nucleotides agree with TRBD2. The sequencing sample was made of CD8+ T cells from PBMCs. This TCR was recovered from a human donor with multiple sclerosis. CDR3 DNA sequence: TGTGCCAGCAGCCCCGCGGGGGGGCAGTATTTT. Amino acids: CASSPAGGQYF.